This entry lists 7 T cell receptor beta chains sequenced from one sample in a study of metastatic and nonmetastatic thyroid tumors. Patients had received no treatment of any kind before thyroid surgery. Using MiXCR, TCRdb reanalyzed the PCR reads. This sample has roughly 48,000 clones, with roughly a sixth found just once. The sequenced sample consisted of blood. The receptors stem from a female donor with papillary thyroid cancer or a benign thyroid nodule (not recorded which). Some clones in this sample may be carry-over from other donors' samples.

This clone came up a few times. This may be a read error: a much more frequent sequence differs by one nucleotide. CDR3 sequence: CAISTRQTEAFF. CDR3 nucleotides: TGTGCCATTAGTACCCGACAAACTGAAGCTTTCTTT. V gene TRBV19 combines with J gene TRBJ1-1, with no clear D. This CDR3 region has 12 residues. Germline loops: CDR1 LNHDA, CDR2 SQIVND (reference sequence).

Ten or more counts support this clone. The genes are TRBV4-1 and TRBJ2-7, with D uncertain. This CDR3 contains 13 residues. The germline V gene has CDR1 MGHRA and CDR2 YSYEKL. V lost 0 bases and J 6 bases, leaving 9 bases between the germline ends. CDR3 amino acids: CASSQDDRTEQYF. As DNA, the CDR3 is TGCGCCAGCAGCCAAGATGATAGGACCGAGCAGTACTTC.

This clone came up many times. The rearrangement uses TRBV6-2 or TRBV6-3 and TRBJ2-7; no firm D call. Germline V CDR1 and CDR2: MNHEY, SVGEGT. Trimming left V 6 bases short and J 1 base short, with 13 bases between. CDR3 size: 14 residues. The CDR3 nucleotides are TGTGCCAGCAGACTCTCGCACGGTTCCTACGAGCAGTACTTC. Protein product: CASRLSHGSYEQYF.

Note on this clone: The missing conserved phenylalanine or tryptophan at the end of this CDR3 makes a read error likely. The chain carries TRBV6-1 and TRBJ2-3; D uncertain. V lost 5 bases to trimming and J lost 5 bases, with 11 bases between them. Germline V gives CDR1 MNHNS, CDR2 SASEGT. This CDR3 spans 13 amino acids. CDR3 sequence reads: CASSRAHIDTQYL. CDR3 coding DNA: TGTGCCAGCAGTAGGGCACACATAGATACGCAGTATCTT.

This clone occurred many times. V is TRBV30 and J is TRBJ2-1; TRBD2 is a possible D gene (5 bases). The length of the CDR3 is 16 residues. Germline loops: CDR1 GTSNPN, CDR2 SVGIG (reference sequence). V was cut by 3 bases and J by 0 bases, with 15 bases left in between. The CDR3 here is CAWSRTSSFSYNEQFF. The CDR3 DNA sequence: TGTGCCTGGAGCCGGACTTCCTCTTTCTCCTACAATGAGCAGTTCTTC.

This clone was picked up many times. The chain carries TRBV4-1 and TRBJ1-5; D call uncertain. The V gene lost 1 base and the J gene lost 9 bases, with 7 bases spanning the gap. This CDR3 has 12 amino acids. CDR1 MGHRA and CDR2 YSYEKL come from the germline V gene. CDR3 sequence (DNA): TGCGCCAGCAGCCAAGTCAAGGGGCCCCAGCATTTT. Translation gives CASSQVKGPQHF.

This clone was observed a handful of times. This sequence joins TRBV20-1 and TRBJ1-3; D not resolved. CDR3 length: 16 residues. Germline loops: CDR1 DFQATT, CDR2 SNEGSKA (reference sequence). V lost 4 bases to trimming and J lost 1 base, with 17 bases between them. The chain's CDR3 is CSATPTSLESGNTIYF. In nucleotides, the CDR3 is TGCAGTGCTACCCCCACCTCTCTTGAGTCTGGAAACACCATATATTTT.